A selection of T cell receptor beta chains follows, all from one sample in a study of shared clonotypes between healthy human individuals. The protocol was immunoSEQ multiplex PCR, while the TCRdb copy is restricted to in-frame clones and leaves out a portion. The profile shows under 600,000 clones, roughly 97% of them singletons. The specimen was naive CD4+ T cells sorted from blood. All receptors derive from a woman aged 30 to 39 in good health. Both conserved end residues are part of each CDR3. Fields, in order: clone size, D gene, J gene, V gene, CDR3 length, CDR3 protein, CDR3 DNA. The D gene is left open where the match is weak. Not all rows give a size; the values are once, few, many and, for expanded clones, a class.

size: .
D: .
J: TRBJ2-5
V: TRBV7-2
length: 16
CDR3: CASSLGGTRVLETQYF
DNA: TGTGCCAGCAGCTTAGGAGGGACCAGGGTTCTGGAGACCCAGTACTTC

size: .
D: TRBD1
J: TRBJ1-1
V: TRBV4-1
length: 15
CDR3: CASSQTGQVNTEAFF
DNA: TGCGCCAGCAGCCAGACGGGACAGGTGAACACTGAAGCTTTCTTT

size: .
D: .
J: TRBJ2-1
V: TRBV7-2
length: 16
CDR3: CASSPTSGSSYNEQFF
DNA: TGTGCCAGCAGTCCGACTTCCGGGAGCTCCTACAATGAGCAGTTCTTC

size: .
D: .
J: TRBJ2-3
V: TRBV5-1
length: 15
CDR3: CASSWERQGFDTQYF
DNA: TGCGCCAGCAGCTGGGAAAGGCAGGGTTTTGATACGCAGTATTTT

size: .
D: TRBD1
J: TRBJ2-7
V: TRBV7-3
length: 13
CDR3: CASSRQGSYEQYF
DNA: TGTGCCAGCAGCCGACAGGGGAGCTACGAGCAGTACTTC

size: .
D: .
J: TRBJ2-7
V: TRBV6-1
length: 13
CDR3: CASWGRGHYEQYF
DNA: TGTGCCAGCTGGGGGAGGGGGCACTACGAGCAGTACTTC

size: .
D: .
J: TRBJ1-2
V: TRBV7-2
length: 14
CDR3: CASSLKGLDYGYTF
DNA: TGTGCCAGCAGCTTAAAGGGGCTGGACTATGGCTACACCTTC

size: few
D: .
J: TRBJ1-2
V: TRBV30
length: 13
CDR3: CAWRTRSFYGYTF
DNA: TGTGCCTGGAGGACTCGAAGTTTCTATGGCTACACCTTC

size: .
D: .
J: TRBJ1-1
V: TRBV28
length: 14
CDR3: CASKGFGGDTEAFF
DNA: TGTGCCAGCAAGGGGTTTGGGGGGGACACTGAAGCTTTCTTT

size: .
D: .
J: TRBJ1-1
V: TRBV6-5
length: 13
CDR3: CASSYGGGTEAFF
DNA: TGTGCCAGCAGTTACGGGGGAGGCACTGAAGCTTTCTTT

size: .
D: .
J: TRBJ1-1
V: TRBV4-1
length: 16
CDR3: CASSQDWARSDTEAFF
DNA: TGCGCCAGCAGCCAAGATTGGGCAAGATCAGACACTGAAGCTTTCTTT